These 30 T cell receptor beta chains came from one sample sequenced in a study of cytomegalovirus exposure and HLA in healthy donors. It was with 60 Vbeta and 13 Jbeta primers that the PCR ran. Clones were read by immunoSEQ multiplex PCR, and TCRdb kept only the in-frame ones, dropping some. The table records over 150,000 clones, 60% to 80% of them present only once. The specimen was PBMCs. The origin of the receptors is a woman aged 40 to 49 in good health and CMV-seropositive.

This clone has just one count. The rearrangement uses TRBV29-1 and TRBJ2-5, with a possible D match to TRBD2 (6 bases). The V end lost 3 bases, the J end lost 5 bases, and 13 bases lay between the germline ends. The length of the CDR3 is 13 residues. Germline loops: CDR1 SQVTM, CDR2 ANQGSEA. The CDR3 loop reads CSVDIGGRETQYF. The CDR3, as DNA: TGCAGCGTTGATATTGGAGGGCGGGAGACCCAGTACTTC.

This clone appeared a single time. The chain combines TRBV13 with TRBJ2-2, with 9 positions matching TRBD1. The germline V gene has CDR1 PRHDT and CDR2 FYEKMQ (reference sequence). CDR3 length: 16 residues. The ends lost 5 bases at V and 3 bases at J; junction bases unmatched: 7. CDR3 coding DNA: TGTGCCAGCAGCCCTAAACAGGGGGCGCACACCGGGGAGCTGTTTTTT. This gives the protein CASSPKQGAHTGELFF. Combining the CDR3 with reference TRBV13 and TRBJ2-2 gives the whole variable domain AAGVIQSPRHLIKEKRETATLKCYPIPRHDTVYWYQQGPGQDPQFLISFYEKMQSDKGSIPDRFSAQQFSDYHSELNMSSLELGDSALYFCASSPKQGAHTGELFFGEGSRLTVL.

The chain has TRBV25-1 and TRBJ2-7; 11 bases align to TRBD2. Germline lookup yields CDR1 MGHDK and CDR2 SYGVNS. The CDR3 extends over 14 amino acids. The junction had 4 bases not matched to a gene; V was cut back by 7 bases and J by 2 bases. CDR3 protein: CASTSGGLAYEQYF. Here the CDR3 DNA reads TGTGCCAGCACTAGCGGGGGGCTTGCCTACGAGCAGTACTTC.

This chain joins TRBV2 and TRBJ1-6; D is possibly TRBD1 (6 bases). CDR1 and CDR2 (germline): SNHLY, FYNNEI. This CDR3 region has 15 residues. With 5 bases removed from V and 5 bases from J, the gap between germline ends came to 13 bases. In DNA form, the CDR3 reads TGTGCCAGCAGTCTCCTACAGGGTAATAATTCACCCCTCCACTTT. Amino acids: CASSLLQGNNSPLHF.

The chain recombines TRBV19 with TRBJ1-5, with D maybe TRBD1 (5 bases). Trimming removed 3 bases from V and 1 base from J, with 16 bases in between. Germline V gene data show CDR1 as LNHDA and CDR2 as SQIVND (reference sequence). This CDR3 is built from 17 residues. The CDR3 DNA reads TGTGCCAGTAGTATCATCTTGGGGGGACGGAGCAATCAGCCCCAGCATTTT. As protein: CASSIILGGRSNQPQHF.

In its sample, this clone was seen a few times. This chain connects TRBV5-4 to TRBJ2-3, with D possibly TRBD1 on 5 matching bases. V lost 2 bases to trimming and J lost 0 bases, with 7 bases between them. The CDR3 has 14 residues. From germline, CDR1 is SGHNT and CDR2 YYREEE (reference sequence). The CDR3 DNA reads TGTGCCAGCAGCTTTCAGGGTAGCACAGATACGCAGTATTTT. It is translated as CASSFQGSTDTQYF.

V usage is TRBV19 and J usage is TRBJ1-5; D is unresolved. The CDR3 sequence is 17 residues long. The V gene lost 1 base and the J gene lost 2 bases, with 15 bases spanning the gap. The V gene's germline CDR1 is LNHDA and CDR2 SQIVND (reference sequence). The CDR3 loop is CASSIAPSGRGNQPQHF. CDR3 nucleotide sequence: TGTGCCAGTAGTATAGCCCCCTCCGGGAGGGGCAATCAGCCCCAGCATTTT. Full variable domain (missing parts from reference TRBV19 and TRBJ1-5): DGGITQSPKYLFRKEGQNVTLSCEQNLNHDAMYWYRQDPGQGLRLIYYSQIVNDFQKGDIAEGYSVSREKKESFPLTVTSAQKNPTAFYLCASSIAPSGRGNQPQHFGDGTRLSIL.

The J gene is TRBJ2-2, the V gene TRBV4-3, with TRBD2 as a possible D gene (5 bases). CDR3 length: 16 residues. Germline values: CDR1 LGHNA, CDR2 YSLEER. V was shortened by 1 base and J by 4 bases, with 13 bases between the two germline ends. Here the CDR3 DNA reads TGCGCCAGCAGCCAAGTTAGGGCGGCGGGCACCGGGGAGCTGTTTTTT. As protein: CASSQVRAAGTGELFF.

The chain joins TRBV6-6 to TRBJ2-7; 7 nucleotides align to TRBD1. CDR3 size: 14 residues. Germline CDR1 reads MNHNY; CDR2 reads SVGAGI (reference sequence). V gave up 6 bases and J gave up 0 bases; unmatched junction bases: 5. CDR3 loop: CASRVDRSSYEQYF. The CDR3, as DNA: TGTGCCAGCAGAGTGGACAGGAGCTCCTACGAGCAGTACTTC.

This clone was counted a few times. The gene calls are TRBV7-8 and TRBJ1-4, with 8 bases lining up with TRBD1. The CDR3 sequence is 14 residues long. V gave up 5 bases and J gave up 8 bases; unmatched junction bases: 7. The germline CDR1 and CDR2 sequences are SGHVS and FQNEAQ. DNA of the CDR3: TGTGCCAGCAGCCTGCAGGGGGCAGGGGAAAAACTGTTTTTT. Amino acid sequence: CASSLQGAGEKLFF.

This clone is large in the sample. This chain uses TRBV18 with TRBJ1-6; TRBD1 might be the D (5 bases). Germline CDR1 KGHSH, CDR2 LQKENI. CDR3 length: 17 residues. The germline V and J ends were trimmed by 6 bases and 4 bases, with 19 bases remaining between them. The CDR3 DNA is TGTGCCAGCTCTTCAATTCAGGGAATAGGGTATAATTCACCCCTCCACTTT. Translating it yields CASSSIQGIGYNSPLHF.

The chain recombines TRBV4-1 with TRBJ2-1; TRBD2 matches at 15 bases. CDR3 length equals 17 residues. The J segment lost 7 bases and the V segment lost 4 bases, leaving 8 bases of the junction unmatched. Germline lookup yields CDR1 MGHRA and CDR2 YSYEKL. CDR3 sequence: CASSPHGLAGGSNEQFF. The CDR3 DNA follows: TGCGCCAGCAGCCCCCACGGACTAGCGGGAGGGTCTAATGAGCAGTTCTTC.

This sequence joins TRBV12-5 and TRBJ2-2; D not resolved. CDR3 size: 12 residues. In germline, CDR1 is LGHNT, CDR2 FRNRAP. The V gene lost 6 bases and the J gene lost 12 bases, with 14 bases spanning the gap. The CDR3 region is CASGTDAGQLFF. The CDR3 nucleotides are TGTGCTAGTGGAACAGACGCCGGTCAGCTGTTTTTT.

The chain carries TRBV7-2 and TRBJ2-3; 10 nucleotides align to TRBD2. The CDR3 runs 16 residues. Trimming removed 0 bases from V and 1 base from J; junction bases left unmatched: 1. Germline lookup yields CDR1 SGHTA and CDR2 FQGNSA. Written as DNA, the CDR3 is TGTGCCAGCAGCTTAGCTCTAGCGGGGGGCACAGATACGCAGTATTTT. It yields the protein CASSLALAGGTDTQYF.

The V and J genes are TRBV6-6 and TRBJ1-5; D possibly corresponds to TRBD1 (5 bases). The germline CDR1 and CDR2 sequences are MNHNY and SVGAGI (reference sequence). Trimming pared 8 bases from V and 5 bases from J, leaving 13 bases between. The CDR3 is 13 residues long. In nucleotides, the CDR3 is TGTGCCAGCTACCAGGACAAATATCAGCCCCAGCATTTT. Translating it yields CASYQDKYQPQHF.

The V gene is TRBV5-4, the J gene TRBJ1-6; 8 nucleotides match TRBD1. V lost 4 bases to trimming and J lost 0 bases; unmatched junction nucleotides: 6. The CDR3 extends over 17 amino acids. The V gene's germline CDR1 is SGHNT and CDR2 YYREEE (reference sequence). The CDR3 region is CASSAGTGSSYNSPLHF. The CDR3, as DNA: TGTGCCAGCAGCGCCGGGACAGGTAGCTCCTATAATTCACCCCTCCACTTT. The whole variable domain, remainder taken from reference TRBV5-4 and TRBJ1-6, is ETGVTQSPTHLIKTRGQQVTLRCSSQSGHNTVSWYQQALGQGPQFIFQYYREEENGRGNFPPRFSGLQFPNYSSELNVNALELDDSALYLCASSAGTGSSYNSPLHFGNGTRLTVT.

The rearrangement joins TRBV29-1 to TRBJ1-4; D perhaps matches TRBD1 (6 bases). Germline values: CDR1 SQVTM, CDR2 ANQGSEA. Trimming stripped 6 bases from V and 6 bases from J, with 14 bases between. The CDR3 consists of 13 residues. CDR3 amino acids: CSVPQGEDEKLFF. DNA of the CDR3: TGCAGCGTACCACAGGGCGAGGATGAAAAACTGTTTTTT.

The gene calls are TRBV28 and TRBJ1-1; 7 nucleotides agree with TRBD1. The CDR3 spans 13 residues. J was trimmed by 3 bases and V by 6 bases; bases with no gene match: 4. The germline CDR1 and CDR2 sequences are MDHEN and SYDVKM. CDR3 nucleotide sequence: TGTGCCAGCAGGTGGACAGGAGACACTGAAGCTTTCTTT. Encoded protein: CASRWTGDTEAFF.

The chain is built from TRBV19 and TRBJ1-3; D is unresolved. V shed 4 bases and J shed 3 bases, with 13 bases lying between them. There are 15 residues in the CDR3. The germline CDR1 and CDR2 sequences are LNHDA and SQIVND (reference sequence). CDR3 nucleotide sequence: TGTGCCAGTAGTACCCGCCCGGGGTATGGAAACACCATATATTTT. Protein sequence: CASSTRPGYGNTIYF.

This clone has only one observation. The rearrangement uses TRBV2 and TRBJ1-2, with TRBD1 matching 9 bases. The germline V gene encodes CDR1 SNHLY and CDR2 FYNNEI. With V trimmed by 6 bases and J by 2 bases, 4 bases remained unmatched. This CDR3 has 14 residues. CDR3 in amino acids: CASRAGQGNYGYTF. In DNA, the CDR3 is TGTGCCAGCAGGGCCGGACAGGGGAACTATGGCTACACCTTC.

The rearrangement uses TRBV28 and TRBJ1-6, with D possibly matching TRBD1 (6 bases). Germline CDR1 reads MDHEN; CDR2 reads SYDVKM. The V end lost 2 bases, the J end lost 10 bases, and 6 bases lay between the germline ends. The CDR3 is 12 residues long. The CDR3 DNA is TGTGCCAGCAGTTTACAGGGGTCACCCCTCCACTTT. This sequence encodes CASSLQGSPLHF.

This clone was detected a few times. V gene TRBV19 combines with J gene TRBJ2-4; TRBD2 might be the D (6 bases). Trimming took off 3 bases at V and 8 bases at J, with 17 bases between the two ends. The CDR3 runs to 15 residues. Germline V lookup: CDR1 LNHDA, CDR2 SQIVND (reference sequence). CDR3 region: CASSMSRRGGYIQYF. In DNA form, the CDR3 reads TGTGCCAGTAGTATGAGCCGGCGGGGTGGTTACATTCAGTACTTC. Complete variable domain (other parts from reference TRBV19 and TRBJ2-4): DGGITQSPKYLFRKEGQNVTLSCEQNLNHDAMYWYRQDPGQGLRLIYYSQIVNDFQKGDIAEGYSVSREKKESFPLTVTSAQKNPTAFYLCASSMSRRGGYIQYFGAGTRLSVL.

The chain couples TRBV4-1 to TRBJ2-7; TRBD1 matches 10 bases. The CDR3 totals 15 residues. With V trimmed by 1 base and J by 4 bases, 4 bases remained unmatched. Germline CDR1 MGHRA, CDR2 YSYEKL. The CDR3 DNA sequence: TGCGCCAGCAGCCAAGGTGGGACAGGGGTATACGAGCAGTACTTC. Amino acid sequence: CASSQGGTGVYEQYF.

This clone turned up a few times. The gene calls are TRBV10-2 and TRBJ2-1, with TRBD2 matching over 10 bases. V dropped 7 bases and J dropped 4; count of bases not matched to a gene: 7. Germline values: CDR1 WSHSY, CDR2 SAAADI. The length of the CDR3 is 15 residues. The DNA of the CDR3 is TGCGCCAGCAAAAGGGAACTAGCGGGATACAATGAGCAGTTCTTC. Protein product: CASKRELAGYNEQFF.

The CDR3 here is CASSPFKLENGYEQYF. The DNA for the CDR3 is TGTGCCAGCTCACCATTTAAGCTGGAGAATGGATACGAGCAGTACTTC. This chain connects TRBV18 to TRBJ2-7; no definite D call. The CDR3 length is 16 residues. In germline, CDR1 is KGHSH, CDR2 LQKENI. Deletions cut 2 bases from V and 4 bases from J, with 18 bases between.

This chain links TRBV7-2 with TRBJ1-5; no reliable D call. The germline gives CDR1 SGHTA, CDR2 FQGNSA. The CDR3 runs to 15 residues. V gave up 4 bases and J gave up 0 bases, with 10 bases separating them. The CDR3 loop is CASSYLVDSNQPQHF. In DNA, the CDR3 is TGTGCCAGCAGCTATCTAGTCGATAGCAATCAGCCCCAGCATTTT.

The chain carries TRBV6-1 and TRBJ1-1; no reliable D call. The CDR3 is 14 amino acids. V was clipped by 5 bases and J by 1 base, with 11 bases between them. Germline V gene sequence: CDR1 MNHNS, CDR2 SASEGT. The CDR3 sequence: CASSRTTTNTEAFF. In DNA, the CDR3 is TGTGCCAGCAGTCGGACTACAACGAACACTGAAGCTTTCTTT.

The CDR3 DNA reads as TGCGCCAGCAGCTCTTCGGGGACAGGGAACTATGGCTACACCTTC. This encodes CASSSSGTGNYGYTF. The chain is built from TRBV5-1 and TRBJ1-2; 9 nucleotides agree with TRBD1. Germline-derived CDR1 and CDR2 are SGHRS and YFSETQ. The CDR3 spans 15 residues. After removal of 3 bases from V and 2 bases from J, the junction contained 5 bases not matched to a gene.

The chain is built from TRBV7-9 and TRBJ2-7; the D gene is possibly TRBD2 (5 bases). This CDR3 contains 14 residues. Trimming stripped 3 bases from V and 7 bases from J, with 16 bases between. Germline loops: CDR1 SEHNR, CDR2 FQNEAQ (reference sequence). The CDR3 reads CASSFEGGSEEQYF. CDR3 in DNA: TGTGCCAGCAGCTTTGAGGGCGGGTCGGAAGAGCAGTACTTC.

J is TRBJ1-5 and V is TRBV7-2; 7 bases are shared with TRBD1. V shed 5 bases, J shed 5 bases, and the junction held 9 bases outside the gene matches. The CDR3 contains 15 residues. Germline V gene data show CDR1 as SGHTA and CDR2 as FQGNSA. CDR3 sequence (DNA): TGTGCCAGCAGCGGCAGGGCAGGGGGAGATCAGCCCCAGCATTTT. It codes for CASSGRAGGDQPQHF.